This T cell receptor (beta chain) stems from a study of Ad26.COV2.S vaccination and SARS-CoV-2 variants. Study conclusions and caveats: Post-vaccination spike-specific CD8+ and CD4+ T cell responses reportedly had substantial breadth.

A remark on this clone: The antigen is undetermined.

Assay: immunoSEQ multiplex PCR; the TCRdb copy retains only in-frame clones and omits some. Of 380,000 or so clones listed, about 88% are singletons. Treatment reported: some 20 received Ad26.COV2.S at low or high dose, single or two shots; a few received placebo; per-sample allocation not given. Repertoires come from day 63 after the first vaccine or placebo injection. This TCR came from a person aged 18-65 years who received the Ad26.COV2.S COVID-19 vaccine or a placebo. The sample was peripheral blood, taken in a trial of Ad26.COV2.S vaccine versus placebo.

The CDR3 nucleotides read TGTGCCAGCCGGGACGGGAAAATTCTCACTGAAGCTTTCTTT. It yields the protein CASRDGKILTEAFF. The chain recombines TRBV28 with TRBJ1-1; weak D call: TRBD1 (5 bases). Trimming stripped 8 bases from V and 4 bases from J, with 17 bases between. The CDR3 length is 14 residues. Germline-derived CDR1 and CDR2 are MDHEN and SYDVKM.